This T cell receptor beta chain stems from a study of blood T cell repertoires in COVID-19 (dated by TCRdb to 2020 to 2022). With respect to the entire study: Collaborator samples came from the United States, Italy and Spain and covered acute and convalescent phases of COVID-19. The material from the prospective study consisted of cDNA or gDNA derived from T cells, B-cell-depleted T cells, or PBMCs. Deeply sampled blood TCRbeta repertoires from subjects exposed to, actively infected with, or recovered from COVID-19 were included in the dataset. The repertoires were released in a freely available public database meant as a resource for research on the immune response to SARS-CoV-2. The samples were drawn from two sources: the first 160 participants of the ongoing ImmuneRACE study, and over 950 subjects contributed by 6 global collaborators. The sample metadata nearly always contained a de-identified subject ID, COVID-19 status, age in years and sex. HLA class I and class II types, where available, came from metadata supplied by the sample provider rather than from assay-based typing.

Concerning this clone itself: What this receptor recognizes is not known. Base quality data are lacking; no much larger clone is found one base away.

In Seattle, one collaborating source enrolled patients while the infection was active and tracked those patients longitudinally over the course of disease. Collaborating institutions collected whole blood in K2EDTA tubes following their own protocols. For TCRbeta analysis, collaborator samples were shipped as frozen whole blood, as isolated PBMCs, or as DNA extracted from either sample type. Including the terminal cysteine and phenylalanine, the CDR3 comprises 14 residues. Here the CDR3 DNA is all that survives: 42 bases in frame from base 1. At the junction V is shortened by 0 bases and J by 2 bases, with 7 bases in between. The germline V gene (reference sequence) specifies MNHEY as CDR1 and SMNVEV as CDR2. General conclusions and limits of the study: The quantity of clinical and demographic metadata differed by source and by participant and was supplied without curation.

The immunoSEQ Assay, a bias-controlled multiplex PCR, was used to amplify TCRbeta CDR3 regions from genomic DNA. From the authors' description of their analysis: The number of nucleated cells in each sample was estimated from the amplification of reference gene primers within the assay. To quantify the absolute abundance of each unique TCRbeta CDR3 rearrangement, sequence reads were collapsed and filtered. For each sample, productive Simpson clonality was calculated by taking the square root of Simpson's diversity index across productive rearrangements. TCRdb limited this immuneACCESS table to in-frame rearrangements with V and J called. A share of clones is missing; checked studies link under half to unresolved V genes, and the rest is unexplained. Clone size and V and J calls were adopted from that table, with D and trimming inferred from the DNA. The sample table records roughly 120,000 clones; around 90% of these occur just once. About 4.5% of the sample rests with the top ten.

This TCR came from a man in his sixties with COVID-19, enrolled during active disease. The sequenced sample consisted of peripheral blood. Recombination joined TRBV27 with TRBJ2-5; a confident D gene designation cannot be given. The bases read TGTGCCAGCAGTTTATCGGTGGCACAAGAGACCCAGTACTTC. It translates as CASSLSVAQETQYF.